Below, 3 T cell receptor beta chains from the same sample are listed, as sequenced in a study of blood T cell repertoires in COVID-19. Some clones are missing from TCRdb's copy, which holds only in-frame ones; the method was immunoSEQ multiplex PCR. The sample has 70,000 or so clones, just under 90% seen once. Sequencing was carried out using peripheral blood. These receptors were obtained from a woman of 80 years or more with active COVID-19.

The V gene is TRBV29-1, the J gene TRBJ1-1, with a tentative D call TRBD1 (5 bases). Trimming left V 7 bases short and J 8 bases short, with 14 bases between. This CDR3 has 11 amino acids. CDR1 and CDR2 from the germline V gene are SQVTM and ANQGSEA. CDR3 sequence (DNA): TGCAGCGGCCGAAGGGGCTCCGAAGCTTTCTTT. Amino acid sequence: CSGRRGSEAFF.

CDR3 nucleotides: TGTGCCAGCAGCACAGTAGGGACTAGCGGATCACTCAATGAGCAGTTCTTC. It codes for CASSTVGTSGSLNEQFF. The genes are TRBV7-2 and TRBJ2-1; the match to TRBD2 covers 11 bases. CDR1 and CDR2 (germline): SGHTA, FQGNSA. V shed 5 bases, J shed 6 bases, and the junction held 12 bases outside the gene matches. The CDR3 totals 17 residues. Together with reference TRBV7-2 and TRBJ2-1, the CDR3 gives the full variable domain: GAGVSQSPSNKVTEKGKDVELRCDPISGHTALYWYRQSLGQGLEFLIYFQGNSAPDKSGLPSDRFSAERTGGSVSTLTIQRTQQEDSAVYLCASSTVGTSGSLNEQFFGPGTRLTVL.

Written as DNA, the CDR3 is TGTGCCAGCAGCTTAGAAGTCCGAAGGTTAGGGACAACACATGGCTACACCTTC. Amino acid sequence: CASSLEVRRLGTTHGYTF. The gene calls are TRBV7-2 and TRBJ1-2; a weak D match, TRBD1 (6 bases). Germline-derived CDR1 and CDR2 are SGHTA and FQGNSA. The CDR3 spans 18 residues. Deletions cut 1 base from V and 6 bases from J, with 24 bases between.